The entry below gives a single T cell receptor beta chain sequence along with its context. The method was immunoSEQ multiplex PCR; TCRdb's version includes in-frame clones alone and lacks a portion of them. The sample includes about 150,000 clones, 75% to 95% seen only once; the top ten take about 2.1%. This CDR3 is built from 13 residues. Germline values: CDR1 SGHTA, CDR2 FQGTGA. The ends were cut back, 1 base at V and 6 bases at J, with 6 bases in the middle. These data come from a study of control samples from healthy donors and cancer patients. The chain links TRBV7-3 to TRBJ2-2, with no clear D. Sequencing was carried out using blood. The sequence was obtained from a woman between 40 and 50 years old in good health. DNA for the CDR3: TGTGCCAGCAGCTTAATGCCGGCCGGGGAGCTGTTTTTT. Protein sequence: CASSLMPAGELFF.